These 2 T cell receptor beta chains came from one sample sequenced in a study of cytomegalovirus exposure and HLA in healthy donors. PCR used 60 Vbeta primers and 13 Jbeta primers. Data came from immunoSEQ multiplex PCR; TCRdb stores just in-frame clones and leaves some out. This repertoire shows under 200,000 clones, 65% to 85% found once; its top ten account for 1.5% to 2%. Sequenced: PBMCs. Receptors originate from a middle-aged man in good health and CMV-seropositive.

This clone showed up just a few times. The chain combines TRBV2 with TRBJ1-2; D remains unclear. The CDR3 totals 11 residues. V dropped 6 bases and J dropped 6 bases, with 8 bases sitting between them. In germline, CDR1 is SNHLY, CDR2 FYNNEI. Here the CDR3 reads CASRETNGYTF. As DNA, the CDR3 is TGTGCCAGCAGAGAGACAAATGGCTACACCTTC. The entire variable domain, with the rest obtained from reference TRBV2 and TRBJ1-2, is as follows: EPEVTQTPSHQVTQMGQEVILRCVPISNHLYFYWYRQILGQKVEFLVSFYNNEISEKSEIFDDQFSVERPDGSNFTLKIRSTKLEDSAMYFCASRETNGYTFGSGTRLTVV.

The chain joins TRBV30 to TRBJ1-5, with D maybe TRBD1 (5 bases). Germline CDR1 reads GTSNPN; CDR2 reads SVGIG (reference sequence). V lost 3 bases and J lost 7, with 13 bases in between. This CDR3 contains 13 residues. The CDR3 nucleotides read TGTGCCTGGAGGGGGGGATCTGGCCAGCCCCAGCATTTT. As protein: CAWRGGSGQPQHF.